This entry lists 5 T cell receptor beta chains sequenced from one sample in a study of shared clonotypes between healthy human individuals. Libraries were prepared by immunoSEQ multiplex PCR; TCRdb keeps only in-frame clonotypes and omits some of them. In the table there are 500,000 to 550,000 clones, roughly 95% of which are singletons. The sample taken for sequencing was naive CD4+ T cells sorted from blood. Subset described: CD45RA+ positively selected. These receptors were taken from a woman aged 30 to 39 in good health.

Comment on this clone: Within the sample, other DNA sequences also encode this same CDR3. The chain employs TRBV7-9 and TRBJ2-2; D is undetermined. CDR1 SEHNR and CDR2 FQNEAQ come from the germline V gene (reference sequence). This CDR3 has 12 amino acids. The V end lost 4 bases, the J end lost 3 bases, and 3 bases lay between the germline ends. DNA of the CDR3: TGTGCCAGCAGCTCAGACACCGGGGAGCTGTTTTTT. It specifies CASSSDTGELFF.

In this sample, this clone turned up once. V and J are TRBV19 and TRBJ2-1; 12 bases are shared with TRBD2. Germline CDR1 LNHDA, CDR2 SQIVND (reference sequence). The CDR3 runs 17 residues. Trimming removed 3 bases from V and 4 bases from J; junction bases left unmatched: 7. The CDR3: CASSISTSGSMYNEQFF. The CDR3 nucleotides read TGTGCCAGTAGTATTTCGACTAGCGGGAGTATGTACAATGAGCAGTTCTTC.

The chain has TRBV5-1 and TRBJ2-7, with TRBD1 matching over 7 bases. The CDR3 contains 15 residues. Trimming took 4 bases from V and 1 from J; bases not matched to a gene: 8. The germline CDR1 and CDR2 sequences are SGHRS and YFSETQ. The CDR3 sequence: CASSPGTEVSYEQYF. As DNA, the CDR3 is TGCGCCAGCAGCCCGGGGACAGAAGTTTCCTACGAGCAGTACTTC.

Concerning this clone itself: The junction differs from germline at one of its ends, possibly a read error. The V call is TRBV7-9, the J call TRBJ1-4; 10 bases are a match to TRBD1. CDR3 length equals 12 residues. CDR1 and CDR2 (germline): SEHNR, FQNEAQ (reference sequence). The CDR3 bases are TGTGCCAGCAGCTTGGGGACAGGGGCAACTCTTTTT. This translates into CASSLGTGATLF.

This clone was observed a single time. The V and J genes are TRBV10-1 and TRBJ2-1; TRBD2 agrees at 9 bases. The V gene's germline CDR1 is WNHNN and CDR2 SYGVQD (reference sequence). The CDR3 extends over 16 amino acids. V dropped 6 bases and J dropped 1; count of bases not matched to a gene: 7. This CDR3 reads CASSGLAGISYNEQFF. Here the CDR3 DNA reads TGCGCCAGCAGCGGTCTAGCGGGAATATCCTACAATGAGCAGTTCTTC.